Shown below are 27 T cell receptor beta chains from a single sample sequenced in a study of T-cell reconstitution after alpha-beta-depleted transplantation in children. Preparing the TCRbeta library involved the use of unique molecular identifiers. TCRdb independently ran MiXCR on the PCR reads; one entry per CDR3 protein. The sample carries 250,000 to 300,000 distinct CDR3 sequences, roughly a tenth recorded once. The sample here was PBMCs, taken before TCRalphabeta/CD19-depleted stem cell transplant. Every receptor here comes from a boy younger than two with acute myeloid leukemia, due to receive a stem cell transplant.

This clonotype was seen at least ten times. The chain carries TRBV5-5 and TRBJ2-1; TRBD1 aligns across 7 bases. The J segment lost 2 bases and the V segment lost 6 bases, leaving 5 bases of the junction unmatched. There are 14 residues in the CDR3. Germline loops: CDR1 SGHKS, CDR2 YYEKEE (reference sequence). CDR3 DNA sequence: TGTGCCAGCAAGGGACAGCAAGCCTACAATGAGCAGTTCTTC. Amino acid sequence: CASKGQQAYNEQFF.

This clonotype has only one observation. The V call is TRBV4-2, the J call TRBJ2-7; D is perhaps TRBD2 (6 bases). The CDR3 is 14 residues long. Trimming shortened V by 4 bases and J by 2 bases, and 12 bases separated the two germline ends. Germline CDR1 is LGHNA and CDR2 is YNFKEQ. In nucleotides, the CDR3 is TGTGCCAGCAGCCCCTGGGGAGGTGCCTACGAGCAGTACTTC. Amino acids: CASSPWGGAYEQYF.

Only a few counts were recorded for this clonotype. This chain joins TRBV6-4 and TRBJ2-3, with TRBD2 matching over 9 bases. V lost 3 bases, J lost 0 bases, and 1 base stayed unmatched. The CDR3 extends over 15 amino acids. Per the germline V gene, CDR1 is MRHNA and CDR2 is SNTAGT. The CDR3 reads CASSEAGGSTDTQYF. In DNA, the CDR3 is TGTGCCAGCAGTGAGGCGGGGGGGAGCACAGATACGCAGTATTTT.

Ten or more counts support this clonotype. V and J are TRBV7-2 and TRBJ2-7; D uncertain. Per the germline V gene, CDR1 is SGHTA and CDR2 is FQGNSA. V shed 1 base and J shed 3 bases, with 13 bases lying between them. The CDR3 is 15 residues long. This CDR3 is CASSLEADDFYEQYF. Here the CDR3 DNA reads TGTGCCAGCAGCTTAGAGGCCGACGACTTCTACGAGCAGTACTTC.

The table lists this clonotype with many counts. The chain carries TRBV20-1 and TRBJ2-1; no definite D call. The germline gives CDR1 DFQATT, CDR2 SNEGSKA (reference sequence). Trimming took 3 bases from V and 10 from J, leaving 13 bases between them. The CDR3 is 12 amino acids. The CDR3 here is CSASEDRWEQFF. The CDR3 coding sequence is TGCAGTGCTAGCGAAGATAGATGGGAGCAGTTCTTC.

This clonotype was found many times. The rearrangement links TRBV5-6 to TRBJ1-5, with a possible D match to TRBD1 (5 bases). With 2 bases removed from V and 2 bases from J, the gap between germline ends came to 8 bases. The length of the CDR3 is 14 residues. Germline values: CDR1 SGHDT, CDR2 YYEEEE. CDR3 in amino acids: CASSLGVCNQPQHF. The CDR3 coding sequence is TGTGCCAGCAGCTTAGGGGTTTGCAATCAGCCCCAGCATTTT.

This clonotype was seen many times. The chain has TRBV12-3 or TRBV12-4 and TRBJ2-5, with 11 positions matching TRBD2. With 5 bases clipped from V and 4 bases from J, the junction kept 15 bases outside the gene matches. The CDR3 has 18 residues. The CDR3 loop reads CASSLGTSGGRRAETQYF. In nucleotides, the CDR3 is TGTGCCAGCAGTCTCGGTACTAGCGGGGGTCGGCGGGCAGAGACCCAGTACTTC.

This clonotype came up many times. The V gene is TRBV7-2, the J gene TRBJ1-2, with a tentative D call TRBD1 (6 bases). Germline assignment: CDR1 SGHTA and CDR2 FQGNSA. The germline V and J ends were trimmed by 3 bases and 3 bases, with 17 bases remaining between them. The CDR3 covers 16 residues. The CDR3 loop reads CASSFYREMVDYGYTF. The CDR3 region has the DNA TGTGCCAGCAGCTTCTACAGGGAAATGGTAGACTATGGCTACACCTTC. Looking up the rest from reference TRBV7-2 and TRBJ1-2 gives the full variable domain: GAGVSQSPSNKVTEKGKDVELRCDPISGHTALYWYRQSLGQGLEFLIYFQGNSAPDKSGLPSDRFSAERTGGSVSTLTIQRTQQEDSAVYLCASSFYREMVDYGYTFGSGTRLTVV.

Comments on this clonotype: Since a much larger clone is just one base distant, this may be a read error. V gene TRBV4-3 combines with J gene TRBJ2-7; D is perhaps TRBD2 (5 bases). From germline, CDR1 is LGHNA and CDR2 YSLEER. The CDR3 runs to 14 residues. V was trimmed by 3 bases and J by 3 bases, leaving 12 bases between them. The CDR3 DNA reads TGCGCCAGCAGCCAGGCGGGCGTGAGCTACGAGCAGTACTTC. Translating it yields CASSQAGVSYEQYF.

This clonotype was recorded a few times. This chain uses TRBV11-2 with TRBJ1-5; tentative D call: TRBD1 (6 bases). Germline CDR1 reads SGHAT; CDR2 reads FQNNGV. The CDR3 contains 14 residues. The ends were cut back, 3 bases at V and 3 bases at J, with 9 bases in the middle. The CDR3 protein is CASSLTGYNQPQHF. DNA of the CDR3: TGTGCCAGCAGCTTGACAGGCTACAATCAGCCCCAGCATTTT.

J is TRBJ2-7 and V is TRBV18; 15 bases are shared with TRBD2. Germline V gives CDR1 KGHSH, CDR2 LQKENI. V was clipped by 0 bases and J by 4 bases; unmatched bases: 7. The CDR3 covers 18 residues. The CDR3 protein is CASSPPGTSGRRGYEQYF. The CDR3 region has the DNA TGTGCCAGCTCACCACCCGGGACTAGCGGGAGGAGGGGATACGAGCAGTACTTC.

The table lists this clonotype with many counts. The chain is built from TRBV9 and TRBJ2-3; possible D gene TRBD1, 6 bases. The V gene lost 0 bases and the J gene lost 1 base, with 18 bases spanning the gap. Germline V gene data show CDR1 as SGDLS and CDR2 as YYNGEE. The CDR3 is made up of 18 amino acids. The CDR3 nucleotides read TGTGCCAGCAGCGTAGGGGTCGGGACACCTACCCGCACAGATACGCAGTATTTT. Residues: CASSVGVGTPTRTDTQYF. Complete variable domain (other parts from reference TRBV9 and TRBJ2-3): DSGVTQTPKHLITATGQRVTLRCSPRSGDLSVYWYQQSLDQGLQFLIQYYNGEERAKGNILERFSAQQFPDLHSELNLSSLELGDSALYFCASSVGVGTPTRTDTQYFGPGTRLTVL.

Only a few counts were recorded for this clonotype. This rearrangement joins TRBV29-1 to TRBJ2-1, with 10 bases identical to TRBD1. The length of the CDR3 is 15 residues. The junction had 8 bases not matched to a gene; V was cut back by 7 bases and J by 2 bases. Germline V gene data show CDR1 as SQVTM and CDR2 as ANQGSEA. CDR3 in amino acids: CSAAPTGGPYNEQFF. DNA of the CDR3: TGCAGCGCCGCACCGACAGGGGGCCCCTACAATGAGCAGTTCTTC.

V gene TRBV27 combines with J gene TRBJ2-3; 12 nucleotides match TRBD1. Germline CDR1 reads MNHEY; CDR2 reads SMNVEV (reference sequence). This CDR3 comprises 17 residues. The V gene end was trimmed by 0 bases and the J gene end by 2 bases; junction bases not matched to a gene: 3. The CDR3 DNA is TGTGCCAGCAGTTTATCAAGGGACAGGGGGCACACAGATACGCAGTATTTT. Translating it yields CASSLSRDRGHTDTQYF.

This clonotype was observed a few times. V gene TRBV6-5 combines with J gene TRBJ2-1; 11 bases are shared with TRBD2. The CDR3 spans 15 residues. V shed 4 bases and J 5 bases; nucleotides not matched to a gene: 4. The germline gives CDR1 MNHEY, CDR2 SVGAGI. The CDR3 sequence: CASSLGLAVNNEQFF. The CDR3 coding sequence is TGTGCCAGCAGTTTGGGACTAGCGGTTAACAATGAGCAGTTCTTC.

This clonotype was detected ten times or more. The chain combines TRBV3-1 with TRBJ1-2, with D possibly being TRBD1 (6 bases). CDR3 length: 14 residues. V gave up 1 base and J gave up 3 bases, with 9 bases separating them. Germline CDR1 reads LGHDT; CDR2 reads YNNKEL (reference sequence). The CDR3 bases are TGTGCCAGCAGCCAAGCGTCAGGGGACTATGGCTACACCTTC. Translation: CASSQASGDYGYTF.

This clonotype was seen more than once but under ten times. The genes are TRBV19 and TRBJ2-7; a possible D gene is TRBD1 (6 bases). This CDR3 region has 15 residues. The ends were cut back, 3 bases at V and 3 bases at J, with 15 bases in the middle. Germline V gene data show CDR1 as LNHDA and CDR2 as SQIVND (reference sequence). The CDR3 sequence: CASSIPTGGNYEQYF. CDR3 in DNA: TGTGCCAGTAGTATCCCGACAGGTGGGAACTACGAGCAGTACTTC.

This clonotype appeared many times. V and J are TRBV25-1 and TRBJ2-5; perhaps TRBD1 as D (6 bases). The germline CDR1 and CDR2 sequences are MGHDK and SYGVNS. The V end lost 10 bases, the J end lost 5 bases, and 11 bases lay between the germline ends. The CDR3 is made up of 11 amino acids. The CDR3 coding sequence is TGTGCCACAGGACAGTCCGAGACCCAGTACTTC. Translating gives CATGQSETQYF.

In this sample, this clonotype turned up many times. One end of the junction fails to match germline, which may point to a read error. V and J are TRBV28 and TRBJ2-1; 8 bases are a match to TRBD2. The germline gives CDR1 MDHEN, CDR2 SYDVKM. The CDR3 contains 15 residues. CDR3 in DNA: TGTGCCAGCAGTTTCGCTAGGACTAGCTACGATGAGCAGTTCTTC. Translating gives CASSFARTSYDEQFF. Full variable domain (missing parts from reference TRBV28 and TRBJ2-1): DVKVTQSSRYLVKRTGEKVFLECVQDMDHENMFWYRQDPGLGLRLIYFSYDVKMKEKGDIPEGYSVSREKKERFSLILESASTNQTSMYLCASSFARTSYDEQFFGPGTRLTVL.

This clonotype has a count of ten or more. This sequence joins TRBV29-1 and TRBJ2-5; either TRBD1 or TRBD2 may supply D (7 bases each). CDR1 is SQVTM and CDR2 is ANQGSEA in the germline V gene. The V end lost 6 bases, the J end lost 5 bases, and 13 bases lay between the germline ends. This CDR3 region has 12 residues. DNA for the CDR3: TGCAGCGTCGCCCAGGGGGGGGAGACCCAGTACTTC. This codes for CSVAQGGETQYF.

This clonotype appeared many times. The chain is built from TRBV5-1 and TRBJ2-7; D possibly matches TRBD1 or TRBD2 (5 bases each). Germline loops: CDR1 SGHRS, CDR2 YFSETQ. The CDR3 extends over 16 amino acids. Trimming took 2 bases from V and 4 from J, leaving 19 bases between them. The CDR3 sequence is CASSFGDVTVGYEQYF. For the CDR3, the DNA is TGCGCCAGCAGCTTCGGGGACGTAACGGTGGGGTACGAGCAGTACTTC.

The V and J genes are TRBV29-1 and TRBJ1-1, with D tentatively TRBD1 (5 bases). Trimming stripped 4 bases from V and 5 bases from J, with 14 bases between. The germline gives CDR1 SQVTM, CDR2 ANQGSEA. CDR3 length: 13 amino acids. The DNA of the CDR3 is TGCAGCGTTGCGGGCAGGGCGAGGACTGAAGCTTTCTTT. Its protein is CSVAGRARTEAFF.

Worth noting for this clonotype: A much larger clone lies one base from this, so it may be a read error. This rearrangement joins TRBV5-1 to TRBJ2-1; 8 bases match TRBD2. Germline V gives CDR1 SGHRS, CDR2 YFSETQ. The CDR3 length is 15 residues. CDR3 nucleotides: TGCGCCAGCAGCTTCTTAGCGGGGACTCACAATGACCAGTTCTTC. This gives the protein CASSFLAGTHNDQFF. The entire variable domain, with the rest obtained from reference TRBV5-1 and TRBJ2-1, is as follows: KAGVTQTPRYLIKTRGQQVTLSCSPISGHRSVSWYQQTPGQGLQFLFEYFSETQRNKGNFPGRFSGRQFSNSRSEMNVSTLELGDSALYLCASSFLAGTHNDQFFGPGTRLTVL.

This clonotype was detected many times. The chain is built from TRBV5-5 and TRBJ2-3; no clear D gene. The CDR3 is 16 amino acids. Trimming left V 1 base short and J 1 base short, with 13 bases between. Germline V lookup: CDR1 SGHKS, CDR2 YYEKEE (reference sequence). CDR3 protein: CASSLKDLAGTDTQYF. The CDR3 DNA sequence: TGTGCCAGCAGCTTGAAGGACCTCGCGGGCACAGATACGCAGTATTTT. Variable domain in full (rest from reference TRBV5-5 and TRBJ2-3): DAGVTQSPTHLIKTRGQQVTLRCSPISGHKSVSWYQQVLGQGPQFIFQYYEKEERGRGNFPDRFSARQFPNYSSELNVNALLLGDSALYLCASSLKDLAGTDTQYFGPGTRLTVL.

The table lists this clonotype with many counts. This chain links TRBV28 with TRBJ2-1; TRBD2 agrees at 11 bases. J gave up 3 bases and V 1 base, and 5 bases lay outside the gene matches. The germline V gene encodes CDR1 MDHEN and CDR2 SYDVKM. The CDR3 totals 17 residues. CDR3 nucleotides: TGTGCCAGCAGTTTATTGGCCGGGACTAGCGGCTACAATGAGCAGTTCTTC. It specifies CASSLLAGTSGYNEQFF.

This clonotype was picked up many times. The CDR3 loop is CASSSLAGNTGELFF. For the CDR3, the DNA is TGTGCCAGCAGTTCCCTAGCGGGGAACACCGGGGAGCTGTTTTTT. The chain links TRBV12-3 or TRBV12-4 to TRBJ2-2, with 8 bases matching TRBD2. J lost 1 base, V lost 4 bases, and 2 bases had no gene match. The CDR3 is 15 residues long.

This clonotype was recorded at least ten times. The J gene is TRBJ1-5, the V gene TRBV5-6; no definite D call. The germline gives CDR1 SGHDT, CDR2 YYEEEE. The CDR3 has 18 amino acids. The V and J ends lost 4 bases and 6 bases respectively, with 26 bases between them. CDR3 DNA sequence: TGTGCCAGCAGCCGGATGGACGAAAGGGTCCTCCCCGGTCAGCCCCAGCATTTT. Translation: CASSRMDERVLPGQPQHF.